The T cell receptor (beta chain) described here comes from a study of memory CD4+ T cells and cytomegalovirus serostatus. Here immunoSEQ multiplex PCR was the method, and the copy in TCRdb shows in-frame clones only, minus some. The sample comprises roughly 60,000 clones, roughly three quarters of which are singletons, and about 1% rests with the top ten. This clone has only one observation. V lost 4 bases and J lost 1, with 11 bases in between. This CDR3 spans 14 amino acids. Germline V CDR1 and CDR2: SGHAT, FQNNGV. Single viable CD3+CD4+CD8-CD45RO+ cells were sorted as the memory CD4+ T cells. The V gene is TRBV11-2, the J gene TRBJ2-7; D might be TRBD1 (5 bases). The clonotype originates from an adult in good health and CMV-seronegative. Specimen: memory CD4+ T cells from blood. CDR3 nucleotides: TGTGCCAGCAGCTCGGACATGATTTCCTACGAGCAGTACTTC. Translating it yields CASSSDMISYEQYF.